This entry is about one TCR beta chain. This clonotype was observed at least ten times. Its target antigen remains unknown. Base quality data are lacking; no much larger clone is found one base away. What this sample's treatment or condition label stands for: live attenuated yellow fever vaccine strain. A standard Ficoll-Paque protocol was used to isolate PBMCs from peripheral blood. CD4 and CD8 T-cell fractions were isolated with Dynabeads CD4 and CD8 positive selection kits. TriZol was used to extract RNA from bulk PBMCs, from CD4 and CD8 fractions, and from dextramer-positive and dextramer-negative fractions. The data derive from a study of T cells after yellow fever vaccination (dated by TCRdb to about 2019). Background on the whole study: The SMART-Seq v4 Ultra Low Input RNA kit was used to prepare libraries from fractions with low cell numbers. The cohort comprised two healthy male donors, one aged 18 to 30 and one aged 30 to 40 years. Blood samples were taken at several timepoints before and after primary and secondary immunization, and bulk PBMC replicates and cell subsets were isolated. To follow T-cell clones before and after primary and booster YFV17D yellow fever vaccination, bulk TCR alpha and beta repertoires were sequenced over time.

TCR cDNA was synthesized by 5'RACE template switching, through which a universal primer site and unique molecular identifiers were introduced. cDNA synthesis was primed from both the TCR alpha and TCR beta constant segments. Library amplification involved two PCR steps, and the second step added sample barcodes and sequencing adapters. Sequencing of libraries was performed on Illumina HiSeq 2500 (2x100 bp) or NovaSeq (2x150 bp). In the authors' own workflow: MIGEC handled demultiplexing of reads and collapsing into UMI consensus sequences, while MiXCR performed V(D)J alignment. Clonotypes responding to the vaccine were identified with edgeR on replicate PBMC samples, with the criteria of FDR below 0.01 and a log2 fold change above 5 up to day 15. Each bulk clonotype received a CD4 or CD8 identity based on whether the sequenced CD4 or CD8 repertoire contained that clonotype at higher abundance. TCRdb reanalyzed the raw reads on its own, using fastp at Q25 for trimming and MiXCR for clone calling, and kept in-frame beta chains. Each CDR3 protein appears once, grouped with its most common genes and DNA. These V and J calls are TCRdb output, not the study's own analysis. The sample records about 69,000 distinct CDR3 sequences, around 5% of which are singletons. Roughly 2.2% of the sample rests with the top ten.

Points the paper makes about the study in general: A small share of clonotypes was detected in both CD4 and CD8 compartments, with the overlap likely arising from convergent recombination. Because abundant contaminating clonotypes from the bulk population could be contained in FACS-sorted repertoires, computational filtering was required. The study included only two donors, which limits how far the findings can be generalized. After the booster, most of the clones that had expanded following primary vaccination were detected again (almost 98% of CD4 and around 88% of CD8), which suggests that memory was broadly maintained. Compared with the primary T-cell response, the secondary T-cell response was weaker but faster, peaking on day 5 rather than day 15.

CDR1 and CDR2 were assigned from the germline V gene (reference sequence) as LGHDT and YNNKEL. The CDR3 goes from the cysteine to the phenylalanine over 15 residues. The sequence is cut down to CDR3 DNA, 45 bases in frame from base 1. V is reduced by 0 bases and J by 0 bases, leaving a spacing of 6 bases between them. The chain uses TRBV3-1 and TRBJ2-1; the D gene is unclear. The starting material was CD4+ T cells sorted from PBMCs, obtained roughly 14 days after the first yellow fever vaccination. The source is a man aged 18 to 29 who received the YFV17D yellow fever vaccine. CDR3 loop: CASSQDWRSYNEQFF. The DNA reads as follows: TGTGCCAGCAGCCAAGATTGGCGCTCCTACAATGAGCAGTTCTTC.